This record looks at one T cell receptor (beta chain) sequence and its context. Run at survey level, the immunoSEQ assay was version v3.0. The assay was immunoSEQ multiplex PCR, and TCRdb's table has in-frame clones only and misses some. The sample consists of approximately 18,000 clones, roughly 80% of them appearing once. The data originate from a study of long-term antiretroviral therapy in people with HIV. V was shortened by 0 bases and J by 5 bases, with 14 bases between the two germline ends. The germline V gene has CDR1 SGDLS and CDR2 YYNGEE. The CDR3 runs to 15 residues. The sequence was obtained from a middle-aged woman with HIV. The rearrangement links TRBV9 to TRBJ2-5; possible D gene TRBD2, 5 bases. This sample comprised unsorted PBMCs, obtained 0.2 years after starting antiretroviral therapy. The DNA for the CDR3 is TGTGCCAGCAGCGTAGAGGGTACCGGGGTGGAGACCCAGTACTTC. Its protein is CASSVEGTGVETQYF.